This T cell receptor beta chain was retrieved from a study of early T cells in non-severe SARS-CoV-2 infection. This clonotype was found many times. Each cDNA molecule carried a unique molecular identifier. Each CDR3 protein gets one entry after TCRdb re-called the 5' RACE reads with MiXCR. The sample lists 55,000 to 75,000 distinct CDR3 sequences, approximately 12% occurring once. CDR3 length: 16 residues. Trimming cost V 0 bases and J 4 bases, with 12 bases left between them. Looked up from germline, CDR1 is KGHDR and CDR2 is SFDVKD. The chain joins TRBV24-1 to TRBJ2-1; perhaps TRBD2 as D (6 bases). Input material: whole blood. The clonotype was recovered from an adult who was a healthcare worker with PCR-confirmed SARS-CoV-2 infection or an uninfected control (not recorded which). DNA of the CDR3: TGTGCCACCAGTGATTTGGGGGCGCGGGGATACAATGAGCAGTTCTTC. It specifies CATSDLGARGYNEQFF.